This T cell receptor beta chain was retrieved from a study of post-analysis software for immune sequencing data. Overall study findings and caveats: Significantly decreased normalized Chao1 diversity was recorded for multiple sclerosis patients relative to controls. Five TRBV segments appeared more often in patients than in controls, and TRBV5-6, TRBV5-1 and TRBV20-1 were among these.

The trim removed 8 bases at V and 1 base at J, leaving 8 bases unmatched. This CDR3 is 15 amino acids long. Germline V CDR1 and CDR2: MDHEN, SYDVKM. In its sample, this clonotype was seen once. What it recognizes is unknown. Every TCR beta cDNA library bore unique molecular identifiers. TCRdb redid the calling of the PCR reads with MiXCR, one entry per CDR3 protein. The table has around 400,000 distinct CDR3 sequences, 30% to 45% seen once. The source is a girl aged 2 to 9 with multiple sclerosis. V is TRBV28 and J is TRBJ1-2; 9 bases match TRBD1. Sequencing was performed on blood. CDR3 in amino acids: CASRQTGGFNYGYTF. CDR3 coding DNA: TGTGCCAGCCGGCAGACAGGGGGTTTTAACTATGGCTACACCTTC.